There are a few counts of the clone carrying this T cell receptor (beta chain). The antigen remains unidentified. TCRdb re-analysed the 5' RACE reads in MiXCR, keeping a single row per CDR3 protein. The sample includes under 300,000 distinct CDR3 sequences, approximately 8.4% of them seen just once. The sample belongs to a study of T-cell memory formation after mild COVID-19. Study summary: For the most part, TCR clusters were specific to one donor.

Between the trimmed V and J ends, which lost 3 bases and 6 bases, there was a span of 10 bases. Germline CDR1 is KGHSH and CDR2 is LQKENI. This CDR3 contains 13 residues. Study outcomes and limitations: Several responding clones turned up in pre-infection memory, indicating that cross-reactive memory may have taken part. Among CD4+ contracting clones, most were CM and EM, and CD8+ ones EMRA. Balance between CD4 and CD8 was seen in clones contracting day 15 to 85, and a CD4+ lean was seen in later expanders.

The genes are TRBV18 and TRBJ2-3; D possibly uses TRBD1 or TRBD2 (5 bases each). The sample taken for sequencing was PBMCs or a T cell subset sorted from them (not recorded which). The source is a young man who had mild COVID-19 (a few samples of this study predate the infection). Cell type and time point are not known. The chain's CDR3 is CASSPRDGDTQYF. The CDR3 DNA sequence: TGTGCCAGCTCACCCAGGGACGGGGATACGCAGTATTTT.